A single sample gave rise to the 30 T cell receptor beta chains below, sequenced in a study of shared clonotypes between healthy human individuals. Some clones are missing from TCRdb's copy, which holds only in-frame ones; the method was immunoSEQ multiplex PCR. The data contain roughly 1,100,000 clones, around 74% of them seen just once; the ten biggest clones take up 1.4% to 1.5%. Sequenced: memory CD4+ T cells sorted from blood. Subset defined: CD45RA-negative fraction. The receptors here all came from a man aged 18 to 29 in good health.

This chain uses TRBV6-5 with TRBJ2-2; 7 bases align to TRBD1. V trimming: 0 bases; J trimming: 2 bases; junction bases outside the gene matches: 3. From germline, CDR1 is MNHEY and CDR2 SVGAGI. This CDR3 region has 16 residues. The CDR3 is CASSYSGTANTGELFF. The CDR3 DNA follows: TGTGCCAGCAGTTACTCGGGGACAGCCAACACCGGGGAGCTGTTTTTT.

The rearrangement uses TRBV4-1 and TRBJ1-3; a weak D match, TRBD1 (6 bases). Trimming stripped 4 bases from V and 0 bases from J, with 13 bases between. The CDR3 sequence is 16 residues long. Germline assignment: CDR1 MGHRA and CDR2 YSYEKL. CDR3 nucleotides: TGCGCCAGCAGCCTAAAGGACAGCCACTCTGGAAACACCATATATTTT. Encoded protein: CASSLKDSHSGNTIYF.

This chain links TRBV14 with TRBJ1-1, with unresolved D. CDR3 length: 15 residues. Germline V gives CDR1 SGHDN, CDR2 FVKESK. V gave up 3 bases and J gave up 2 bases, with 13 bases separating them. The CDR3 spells CASSHFVSDNTEAFF. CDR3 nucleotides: TGTGCCAGCAGCCATTTTGTTTCAGATAACACTGAAGCTTTCTTT.

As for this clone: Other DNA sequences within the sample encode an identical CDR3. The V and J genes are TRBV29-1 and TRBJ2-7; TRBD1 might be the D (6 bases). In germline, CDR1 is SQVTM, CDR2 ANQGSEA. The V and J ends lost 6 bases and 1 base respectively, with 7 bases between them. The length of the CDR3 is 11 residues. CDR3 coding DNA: TGCAGCGTAACAGGGTCCTACGAGCAGTACTTC. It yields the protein CSVTGSYEQYF.

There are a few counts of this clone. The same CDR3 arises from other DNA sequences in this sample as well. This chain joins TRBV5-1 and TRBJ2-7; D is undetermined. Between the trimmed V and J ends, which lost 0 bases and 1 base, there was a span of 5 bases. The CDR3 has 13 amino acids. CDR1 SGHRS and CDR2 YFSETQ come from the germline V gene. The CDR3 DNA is TGCGCCAGCAGCTTGGCCTCTTCCTACGAGCAGTACTTC. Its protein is CASSLASSYEQYF.

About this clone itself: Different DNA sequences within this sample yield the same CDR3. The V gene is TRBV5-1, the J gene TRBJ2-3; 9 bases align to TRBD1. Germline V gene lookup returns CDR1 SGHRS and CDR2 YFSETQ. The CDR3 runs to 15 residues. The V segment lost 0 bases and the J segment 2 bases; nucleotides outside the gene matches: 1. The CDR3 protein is CASSLGQGDTDTQYF. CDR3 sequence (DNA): TGCGCCAGCAGCTTGGGACAGGGGGACACAGATACGCAGTATTTT.

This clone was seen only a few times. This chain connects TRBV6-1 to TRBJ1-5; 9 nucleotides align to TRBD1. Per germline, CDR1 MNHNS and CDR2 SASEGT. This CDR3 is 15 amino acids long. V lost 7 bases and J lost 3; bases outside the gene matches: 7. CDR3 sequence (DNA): TGTGCCAGCACCCGGGGACAGGGACCCAATCAGCCCCAGCATTTT. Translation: CASTRGQGPNQPQHF.

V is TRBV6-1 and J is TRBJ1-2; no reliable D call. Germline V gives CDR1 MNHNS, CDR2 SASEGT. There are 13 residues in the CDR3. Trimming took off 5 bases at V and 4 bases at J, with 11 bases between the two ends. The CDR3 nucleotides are TGTGCCAGCAGTAGCCGGTGGGGCTATGGCTACACCTTC. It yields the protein CASSSRWGYGYTF.

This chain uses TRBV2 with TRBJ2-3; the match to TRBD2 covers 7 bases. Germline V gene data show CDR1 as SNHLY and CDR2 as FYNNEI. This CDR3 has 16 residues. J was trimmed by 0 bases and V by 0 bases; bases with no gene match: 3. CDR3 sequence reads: CASSEAGTISTDTQYF. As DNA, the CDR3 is TGTGCCAGCAGTGAAGCCGGGACTATAAGCACAGATACGCAGTATTTT. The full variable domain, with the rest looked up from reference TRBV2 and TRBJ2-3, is EPEVTQTPSHQVTQMGQEVILRCVPISNHLYFYWYRQILGQKVEFLVSFYNNEISEKSEIFDDQFSVERPDGSNFTLKIRSTKLEDSAMYFCASSEAGTISTDTQYFGPGTRLTVL.

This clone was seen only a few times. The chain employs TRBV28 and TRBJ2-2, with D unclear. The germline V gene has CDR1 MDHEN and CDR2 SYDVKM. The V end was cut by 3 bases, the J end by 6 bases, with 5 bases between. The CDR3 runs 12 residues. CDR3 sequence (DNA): TGTGCCAGCAGTTTTCAGTCCGGGGAGCTGTTTTTT. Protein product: CASSFQSGELFF. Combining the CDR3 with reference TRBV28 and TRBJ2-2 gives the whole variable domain DVKVTQSSRYLVKRTGEKVFLECVQDMDHENMFWYRQDPGLGLRLIYFSYDVKMKEKGDIPEGYSVSREKKERFSLILESASTNQTSMYLCASSFQSGELFFGEGSRLTVL.

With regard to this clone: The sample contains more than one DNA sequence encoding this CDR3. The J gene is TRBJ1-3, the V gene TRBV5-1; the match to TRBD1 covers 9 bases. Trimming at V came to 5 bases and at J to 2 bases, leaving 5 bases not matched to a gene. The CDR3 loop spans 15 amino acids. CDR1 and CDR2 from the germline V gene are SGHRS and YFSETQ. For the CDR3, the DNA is TGCGCCAGCAGTCCGACAGGGGGTCCTGGAAACACCATATATTTT. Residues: CASSPTGGPGNTIYF.

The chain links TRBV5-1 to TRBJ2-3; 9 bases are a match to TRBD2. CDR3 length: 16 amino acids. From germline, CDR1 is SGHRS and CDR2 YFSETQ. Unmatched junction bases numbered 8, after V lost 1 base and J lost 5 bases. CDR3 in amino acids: CASSLTGGRAGDTQYF. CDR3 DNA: TGCGCCAGCAGCTTGACCGGCGGGAGGGCTGGAGATACGCAGTATTTT.

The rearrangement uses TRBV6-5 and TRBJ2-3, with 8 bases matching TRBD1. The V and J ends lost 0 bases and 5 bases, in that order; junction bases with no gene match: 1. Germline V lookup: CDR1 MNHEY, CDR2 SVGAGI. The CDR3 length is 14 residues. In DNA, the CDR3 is TGTGCCAGCAGTTACTCGACAGGGGTAGATACGCAGTATTTT. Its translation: CASSYSTGVDTQYF.

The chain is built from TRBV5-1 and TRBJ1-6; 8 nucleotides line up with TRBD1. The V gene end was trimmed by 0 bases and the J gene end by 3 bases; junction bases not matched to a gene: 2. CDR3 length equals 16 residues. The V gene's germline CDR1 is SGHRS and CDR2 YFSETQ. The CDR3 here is CASSLDGQGYNSPLHF. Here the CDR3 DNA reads TGCGCCAGCAGCTTGGACGGACAGGGCTATAATTCACCCCTCCACTTT.

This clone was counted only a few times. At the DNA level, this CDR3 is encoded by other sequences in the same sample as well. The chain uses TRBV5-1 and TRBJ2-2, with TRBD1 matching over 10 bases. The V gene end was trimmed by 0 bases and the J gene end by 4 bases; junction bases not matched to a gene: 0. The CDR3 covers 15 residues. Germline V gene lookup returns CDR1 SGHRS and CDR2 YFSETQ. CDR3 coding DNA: TGCGCCAGCAGCTTGGGGACAGGGGGCACCGGGGAGCTGTTTTTT. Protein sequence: CASSLGTGGTGELFF.

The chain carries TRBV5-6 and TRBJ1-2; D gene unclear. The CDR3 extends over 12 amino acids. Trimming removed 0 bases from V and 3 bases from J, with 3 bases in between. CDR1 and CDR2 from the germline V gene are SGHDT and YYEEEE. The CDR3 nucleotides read TGTGCCAGCAGCTTGGAGGACTATGGCTACACCTTC. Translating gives CASSLEDYGYTF.

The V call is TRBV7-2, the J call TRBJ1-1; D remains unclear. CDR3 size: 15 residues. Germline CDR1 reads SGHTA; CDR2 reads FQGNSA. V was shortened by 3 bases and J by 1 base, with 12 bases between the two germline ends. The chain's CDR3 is CASSFLGVGNTEAFF. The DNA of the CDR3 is TGTGCCAGCAGCTTCCTCGGGGTGGGGAACACTGAAGCTTTCTTT.

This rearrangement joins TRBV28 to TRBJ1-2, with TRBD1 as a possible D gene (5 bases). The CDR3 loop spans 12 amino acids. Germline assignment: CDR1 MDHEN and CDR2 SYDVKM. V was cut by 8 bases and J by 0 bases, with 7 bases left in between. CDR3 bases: TGTGCCAGCGTGACAGCTAACTATGGCTACACCTTC. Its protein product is CASVTANYGYTF.

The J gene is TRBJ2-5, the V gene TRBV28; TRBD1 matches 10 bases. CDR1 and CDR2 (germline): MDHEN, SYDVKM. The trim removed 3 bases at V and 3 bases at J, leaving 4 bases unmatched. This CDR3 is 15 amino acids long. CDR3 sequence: CASSFPGQGEETQYF. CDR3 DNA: TGTGCCAGCAGTTTTCCCGGACAGGGGGAAGAGACCCAGTACTTC.

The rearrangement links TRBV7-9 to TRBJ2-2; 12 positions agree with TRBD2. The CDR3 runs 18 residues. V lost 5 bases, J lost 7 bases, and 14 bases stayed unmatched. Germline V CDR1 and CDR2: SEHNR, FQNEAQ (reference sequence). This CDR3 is CASSPKASGRAAGGELFF. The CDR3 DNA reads TGTGCCAGCAGCCCCAAAGCTAGCGGGAGGGCCGCCGGCGGGGAGCTGTTTTTT.

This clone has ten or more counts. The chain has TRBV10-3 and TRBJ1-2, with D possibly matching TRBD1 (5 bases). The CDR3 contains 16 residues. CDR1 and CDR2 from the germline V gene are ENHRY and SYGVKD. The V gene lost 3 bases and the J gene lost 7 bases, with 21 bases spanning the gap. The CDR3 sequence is CAISDSSGRGSAGYTF. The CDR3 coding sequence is TGTGCCATCAGTGACTCCTCGGGACGAGGGAGCGCTGGCTACACCTTC.

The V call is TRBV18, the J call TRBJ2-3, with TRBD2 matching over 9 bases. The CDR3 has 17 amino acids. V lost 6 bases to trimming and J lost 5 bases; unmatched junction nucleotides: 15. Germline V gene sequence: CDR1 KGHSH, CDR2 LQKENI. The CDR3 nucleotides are TGTGCCAGCTCTACCCGGGTAGCGGGAGTAAGTGGAGATACGCAGTATTTT. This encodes CASSTRVAGVSGDTQYF.

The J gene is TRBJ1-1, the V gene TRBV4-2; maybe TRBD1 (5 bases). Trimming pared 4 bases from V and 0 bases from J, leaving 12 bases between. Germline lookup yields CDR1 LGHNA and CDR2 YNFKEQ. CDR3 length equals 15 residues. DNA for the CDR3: TGTGCCAGCAGCCCCCCCCCAGGGATGAACACTGAAGCTTTCTTT. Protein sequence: CASSPPPGMNTEAFF.

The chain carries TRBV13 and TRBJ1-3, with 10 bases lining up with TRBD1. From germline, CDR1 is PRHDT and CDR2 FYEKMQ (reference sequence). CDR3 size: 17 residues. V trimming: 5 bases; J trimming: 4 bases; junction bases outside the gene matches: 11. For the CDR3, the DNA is TGTGCCAGCAGCCCTTTACCGGGACAGGGGTCCGGAAACACCATATATTTT. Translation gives CASSPLPGQGSGNTIYF. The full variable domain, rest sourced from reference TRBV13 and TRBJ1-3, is AAGVIQSPRHLIKEKRETATLKCYPIPRHDTVYWYQQGPGQDPQFLISFYEKMQSDKGSIPDRFSAQQFSDYHSELNMSSLELGDSALYFCASSPLPGQGSGNTIYFGEGSWLTVV.

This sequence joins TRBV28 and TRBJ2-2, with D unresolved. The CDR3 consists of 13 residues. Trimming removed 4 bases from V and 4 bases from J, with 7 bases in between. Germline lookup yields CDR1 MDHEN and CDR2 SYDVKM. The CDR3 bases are TGTGCCAGCAGTTCCCCTCCCACCGGGGAGCTGTTTTTT. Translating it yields CASSSPPTGELFF.

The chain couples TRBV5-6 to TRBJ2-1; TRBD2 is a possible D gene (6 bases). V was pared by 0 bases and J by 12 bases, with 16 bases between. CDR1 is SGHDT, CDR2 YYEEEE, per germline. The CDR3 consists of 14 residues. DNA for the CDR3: TGTGCCAGCAGCTTGGGGCTAGCGACTGCGGGGCAGTTCTTC. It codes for CASSLGLATAGQFF.

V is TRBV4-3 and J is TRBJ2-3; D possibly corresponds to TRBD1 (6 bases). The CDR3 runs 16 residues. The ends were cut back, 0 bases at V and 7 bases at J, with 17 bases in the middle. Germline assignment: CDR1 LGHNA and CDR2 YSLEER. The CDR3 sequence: CASSQDPQGLGHTQYF. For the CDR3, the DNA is TGCGCCAGCAGCCAAGATCCACAGGGCTTGGGGCATACGCAGTATTTT.

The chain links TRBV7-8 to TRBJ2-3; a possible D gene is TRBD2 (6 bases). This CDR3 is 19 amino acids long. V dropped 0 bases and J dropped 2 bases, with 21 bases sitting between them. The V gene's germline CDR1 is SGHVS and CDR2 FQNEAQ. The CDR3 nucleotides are TGTGCCAGCAGCTTAGCGCAACCTCGGGGGAGGAAAAACACAGATACGCAGTATTTT. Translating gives CASSLAQPRGRKNTDTQYF.

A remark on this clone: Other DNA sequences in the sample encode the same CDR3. In DNA, the CDR3 is TGTGCCAGCAGTCCTACAGGCCTCCAGCAGTTCTTC. Residues: CASSPTGLQQFF. The V call is TRBV25-1, the J call TRBJ2-1; D is possibly TRBD1 (5 bases). Per the germline V gene, CDR1 is MGHDK and CDR2 is SYGVNS. V dropped 5 bases and J dropped 11 bases, with 13 bases sitting between them. This CDR3 region has 12 residues.

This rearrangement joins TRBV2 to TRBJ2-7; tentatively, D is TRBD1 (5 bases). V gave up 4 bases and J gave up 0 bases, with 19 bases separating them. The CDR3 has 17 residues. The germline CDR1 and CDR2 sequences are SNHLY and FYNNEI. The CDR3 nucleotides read TGTGCCAGCAGTGGAAATTTTTGGGGCGAAGTCTCCTACGAGCAGTACTTC. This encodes CASSGNFWGEVSYEQYF. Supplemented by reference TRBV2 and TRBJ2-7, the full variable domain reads EPEVTQTPSHQVTQMGQEVILRCVPISNHLYFYWYRQILGQKVEFLVSFYNNEISEKSEIFDDQFSVERPDGSNFTLKIRSTKLEDSAMYFCASSGNFWGEVSYEQYFGPGTRLTVT.